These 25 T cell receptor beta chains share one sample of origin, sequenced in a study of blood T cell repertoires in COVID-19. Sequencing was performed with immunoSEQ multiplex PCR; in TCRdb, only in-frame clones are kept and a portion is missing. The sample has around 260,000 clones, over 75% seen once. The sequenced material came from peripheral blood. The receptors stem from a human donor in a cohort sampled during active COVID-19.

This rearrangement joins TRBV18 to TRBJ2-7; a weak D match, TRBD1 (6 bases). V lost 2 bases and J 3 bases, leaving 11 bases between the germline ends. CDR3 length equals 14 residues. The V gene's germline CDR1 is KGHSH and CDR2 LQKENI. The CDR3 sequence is CASSPGGHFYEQYF. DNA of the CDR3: TGTGCCAGCTCACCAGGGGGACACTTCTACGAGCAGTACTTC.

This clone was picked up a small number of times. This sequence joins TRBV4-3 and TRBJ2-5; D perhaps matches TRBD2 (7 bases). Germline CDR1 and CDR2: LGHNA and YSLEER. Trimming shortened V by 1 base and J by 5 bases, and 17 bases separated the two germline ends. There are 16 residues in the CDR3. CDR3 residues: CASSQAHGLGGETQYF. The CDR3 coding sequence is TGCGCCAGCAGCCAAGCGCACGGACTAGGGGGGGAGACCCAGTACTTC.

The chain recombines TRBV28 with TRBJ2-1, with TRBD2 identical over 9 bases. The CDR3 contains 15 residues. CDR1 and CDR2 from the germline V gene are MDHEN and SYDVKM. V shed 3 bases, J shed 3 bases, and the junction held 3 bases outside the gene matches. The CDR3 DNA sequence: TGTGCCAGCAGTTTGGCTAGCGGGGACTACAATGAGCAGTTCTTC. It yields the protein CASSLASGDYNEQFF.

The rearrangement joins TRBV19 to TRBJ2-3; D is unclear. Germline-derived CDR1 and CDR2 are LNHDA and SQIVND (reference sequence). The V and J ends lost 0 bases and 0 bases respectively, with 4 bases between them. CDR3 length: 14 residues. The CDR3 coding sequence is TGTGCCAGTAGTATAGACGGGAGCACAGATACGCAGTATTTT. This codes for CASSIDGSTDTQYF.

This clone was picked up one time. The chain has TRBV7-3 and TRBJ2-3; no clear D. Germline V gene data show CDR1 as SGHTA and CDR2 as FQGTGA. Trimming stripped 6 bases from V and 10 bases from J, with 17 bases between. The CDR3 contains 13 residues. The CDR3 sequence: CASSPREREPQYF. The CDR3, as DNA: TGTGCCAGCAGTCCACGTGAGCGAGAACCGCAGTATTTT.

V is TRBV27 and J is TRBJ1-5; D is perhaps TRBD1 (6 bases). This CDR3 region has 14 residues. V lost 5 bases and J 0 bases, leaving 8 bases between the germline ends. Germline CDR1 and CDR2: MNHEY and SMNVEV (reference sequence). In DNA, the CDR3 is TGTGCCAGCAGTGCGACAGGTAGCAATCAGCCCCAGCATTTT. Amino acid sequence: CASSATGSNQPQHF.

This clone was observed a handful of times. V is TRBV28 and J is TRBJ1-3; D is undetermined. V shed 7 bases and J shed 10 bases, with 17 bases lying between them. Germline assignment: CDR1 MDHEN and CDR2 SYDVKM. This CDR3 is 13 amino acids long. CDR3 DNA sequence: TGTGCCAGCATTACCGGGTCTTCCCGGACCATATATTTT. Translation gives CASITGSSRTIYF.

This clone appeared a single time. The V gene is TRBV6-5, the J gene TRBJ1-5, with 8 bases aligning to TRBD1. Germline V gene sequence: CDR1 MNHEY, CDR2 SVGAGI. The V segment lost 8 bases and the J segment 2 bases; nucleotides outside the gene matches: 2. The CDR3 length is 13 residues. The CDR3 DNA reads TGTGCCAGCCAGGGGGCTGGCAATCAGCCCCAGCATTTT. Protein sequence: CASQGAGNQPQHF.

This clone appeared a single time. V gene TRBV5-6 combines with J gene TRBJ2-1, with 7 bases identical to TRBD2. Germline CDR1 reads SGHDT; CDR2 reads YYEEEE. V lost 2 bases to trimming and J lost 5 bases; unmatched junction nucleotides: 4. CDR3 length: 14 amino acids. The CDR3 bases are TGTGCCAGCAGCTTAGGACTAGGGGACAATGAGCAGTTCTTC. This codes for CASSLGLGDNEQFF. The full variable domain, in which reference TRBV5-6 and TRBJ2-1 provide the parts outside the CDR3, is DAGVTQSPTHLIKTRGQQVTLRCSPKSGHDTVSWYQQALGQGPQFIFQYYEEEERQRGNFPDRFSGHQFPNYSSELNVNALLLGDSALYLCASSLGLGDNEQFFGPGTRLTVL.

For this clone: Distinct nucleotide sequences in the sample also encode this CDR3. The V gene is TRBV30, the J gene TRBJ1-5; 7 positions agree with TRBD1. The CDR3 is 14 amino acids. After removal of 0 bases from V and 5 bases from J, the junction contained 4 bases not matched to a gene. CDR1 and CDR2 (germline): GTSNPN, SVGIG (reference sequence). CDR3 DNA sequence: TGTGCCTGGAGTGTAGGAACAGGGGATCAGCCCCAGCATTTT. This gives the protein CAWSVGTGDQPQHF.

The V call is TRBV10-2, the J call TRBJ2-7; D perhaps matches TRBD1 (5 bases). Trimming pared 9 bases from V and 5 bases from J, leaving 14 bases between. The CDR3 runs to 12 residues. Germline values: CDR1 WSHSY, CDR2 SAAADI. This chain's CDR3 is CASGPSGNEQYF. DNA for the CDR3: TGCGCCAGTGGACCTTCAGGGAACGAGCAGTACTTC.

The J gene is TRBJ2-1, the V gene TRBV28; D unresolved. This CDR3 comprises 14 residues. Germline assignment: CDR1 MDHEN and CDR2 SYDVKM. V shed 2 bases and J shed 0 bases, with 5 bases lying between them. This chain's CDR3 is CASSLPSSYNEQFF. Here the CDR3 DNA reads TGTGCCAGCAGTTTACCCAGCTCCTACAATGAGCAGTTCTTC.

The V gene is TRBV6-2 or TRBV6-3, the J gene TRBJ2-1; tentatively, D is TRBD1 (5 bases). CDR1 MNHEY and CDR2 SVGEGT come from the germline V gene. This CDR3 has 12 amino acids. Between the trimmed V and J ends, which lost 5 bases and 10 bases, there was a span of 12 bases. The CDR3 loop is CASSTGPGEQFF. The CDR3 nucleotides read TGTGCCAGCAGTACAGGTCCCGGGGAGCAGTTCTTC.

The CDR3 DNA reads as TGTGCCAGCAGTTTAAGGAGAACAGAGACCCAGTACTTC. Amino acid sequence: CASSLRRTETQYF. The V and J genes are TRBV12-3 or TRBV12-4 and TRBJ2-5; D is uncertain. The CDR3 loop spans 13 amino acids. Deletions cut 2 bases from V and 4 bases from J, with 8 bases between.

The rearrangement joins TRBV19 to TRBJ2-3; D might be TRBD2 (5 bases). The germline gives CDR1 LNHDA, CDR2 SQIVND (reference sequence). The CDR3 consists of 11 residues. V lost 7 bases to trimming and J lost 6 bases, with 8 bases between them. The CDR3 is CASIGGDTQYF. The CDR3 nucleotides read TGTGCCAGTATTGGCGGGGATACGCAGTATTTT.

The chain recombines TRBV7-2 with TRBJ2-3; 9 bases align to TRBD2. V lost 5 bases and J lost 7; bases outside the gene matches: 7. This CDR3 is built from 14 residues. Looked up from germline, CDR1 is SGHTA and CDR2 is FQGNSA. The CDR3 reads CASSVGLAQNTQYF. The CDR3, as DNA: TGTGCCAGCAGCGTTGGACTAGCGCAGAATACGCAGTATTTT.

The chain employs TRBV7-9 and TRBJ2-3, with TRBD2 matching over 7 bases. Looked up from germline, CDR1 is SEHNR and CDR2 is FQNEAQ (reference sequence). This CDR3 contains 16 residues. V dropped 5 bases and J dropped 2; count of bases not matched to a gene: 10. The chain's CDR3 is CASSQHLADITDTQYF. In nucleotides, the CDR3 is TGTGCCAGCAGCCAACATCTAGCGGACATCACAGATACGCAGTATTTT.

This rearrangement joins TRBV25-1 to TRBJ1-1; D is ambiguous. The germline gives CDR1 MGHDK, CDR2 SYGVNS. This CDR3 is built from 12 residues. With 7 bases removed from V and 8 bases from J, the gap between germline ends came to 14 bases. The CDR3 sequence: CASNQLTGEAFF. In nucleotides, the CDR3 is TGTGCCAGCAATCAACTTACGGGGGAAGCTTTCTTT. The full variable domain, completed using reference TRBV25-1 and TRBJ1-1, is EADIYQTPRYLVIGTGKKITLECSQTMGHDKMYWYQQDPGMELHLIHYSYGVNSTEKGDLSSESTVSRIRTEHFPLTLESARPSHTSQYLCASNQLTGEAFFGQGTRLTVV.

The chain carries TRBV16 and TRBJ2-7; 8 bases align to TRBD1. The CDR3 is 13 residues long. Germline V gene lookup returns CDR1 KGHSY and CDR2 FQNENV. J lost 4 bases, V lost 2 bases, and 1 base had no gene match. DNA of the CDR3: TGTGCCAGCAGCCAAGACAGGGGTTACGAGCAGTACTTC. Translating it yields CASSQDRGYEQYF.

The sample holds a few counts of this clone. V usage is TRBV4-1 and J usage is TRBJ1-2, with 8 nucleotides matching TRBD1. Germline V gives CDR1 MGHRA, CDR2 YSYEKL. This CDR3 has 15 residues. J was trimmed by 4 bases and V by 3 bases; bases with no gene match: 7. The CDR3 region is CASSHPGQAVYGYTF. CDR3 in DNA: TGCGCCAGCAGCCACCCGGGACAGGCGGTCTATGGCTACACCTTC.

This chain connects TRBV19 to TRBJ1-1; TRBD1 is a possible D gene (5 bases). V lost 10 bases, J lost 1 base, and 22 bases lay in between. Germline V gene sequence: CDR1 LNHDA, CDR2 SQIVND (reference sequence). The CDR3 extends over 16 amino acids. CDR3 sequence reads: CATFGGVDRRNTEAFF. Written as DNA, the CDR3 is TGTGCCACCTTCGGGGGGGTAGACAGAAGGAACACTGAAGCTTTCTTT.

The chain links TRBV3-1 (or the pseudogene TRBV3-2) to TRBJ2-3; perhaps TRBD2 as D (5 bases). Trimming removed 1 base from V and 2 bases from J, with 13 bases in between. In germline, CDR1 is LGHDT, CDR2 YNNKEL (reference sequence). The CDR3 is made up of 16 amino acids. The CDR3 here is CASSQVGGWSTDTQYF. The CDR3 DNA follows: TGTGCCAGCAGCCAAGTTGGCGGGTGGTCCACAGATACGCAGTATTTT.

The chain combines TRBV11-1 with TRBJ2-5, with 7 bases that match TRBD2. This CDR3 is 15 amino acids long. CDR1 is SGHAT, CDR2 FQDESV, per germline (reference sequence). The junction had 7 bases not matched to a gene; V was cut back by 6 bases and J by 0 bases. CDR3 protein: CASRREGSYQETQYF. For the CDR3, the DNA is TGTGCCAGCAGAAGGGAGGGGTCGTACCAAGAGACCCAGTACTTC. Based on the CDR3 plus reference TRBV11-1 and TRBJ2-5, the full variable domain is EAEVAQSPRYKITEKSQAVAFWCDPISGHATLYWYRQILGQGPELLVQFQDESVVDDSQLPKDRFSAERLKGVDSTLKIQPAELGDSAMYLCASRREGSYQETQYFGPGTRLLVL.

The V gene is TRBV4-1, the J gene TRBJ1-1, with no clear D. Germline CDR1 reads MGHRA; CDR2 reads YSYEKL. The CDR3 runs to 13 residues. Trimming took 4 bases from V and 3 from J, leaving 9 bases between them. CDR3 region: CASSLLRDTEAFF. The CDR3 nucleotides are TGCGCCAGCAGCCTTCTGAGAGACACTGAAGCTTTCTTT.

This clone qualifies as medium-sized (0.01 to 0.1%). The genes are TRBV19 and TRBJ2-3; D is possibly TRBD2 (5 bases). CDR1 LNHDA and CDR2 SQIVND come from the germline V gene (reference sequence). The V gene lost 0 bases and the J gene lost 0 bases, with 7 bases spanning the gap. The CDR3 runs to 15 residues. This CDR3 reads CASSIDTRSTDTQYF. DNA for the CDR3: TGTGCCAGTAGTATAGATACTAGAAGCACAGATACGCAGTATTTT.